The T cell receptor (beta chain) under discussion was sequenced for a study of blood T cell repertoires in COVID-19. Study details: Material from acute and convalescent COVID-19 was sourced from the United States, Italy and Spain. Sources were T cells, B-cell-depleted T cells, or PBMCs; the material itself was cDNA or gDNA.

Produced via immunoSEQ multiplex PCR; TCRdb's table is partial and in-frame only. The sample lists about 98,000 clones, approximately 81% seen once, with about 4.3% in the top ten. V was clipped by 2 bases and J by 3 bases; unmatched bases: 1. CDR3 size: 15 residues. Germline assignment: CDR1 SGHDT and CDR2 YYEEEE. Sample: peripheral blood. This TCR derives from a man between 60 and 75 years old with acute or convalescent COVID-19. The chain has TRBV5-6 and TRBJ2-1; 11 positions agree with TRBD2. CDR3 protein: CASSFSGGGYNEQFF. The CDR3 DNA is TGTGCCAGCAGCTTTAGCGGGGGGGGCTACAATGAGCAGTTCTTC. Together with reference TRBV5-6 and TRBJ2-1, the CDR3 gives the full variable domain: DAGVTQSPTHLIKTRGQQVTLRCSPKSGHDTVSWYQQALGQGPQFIFQYYEEEERQRGNFPDRFSGHQFPNYSSELNVNALLLGDSALYLCASSFSGGGYNEQFFGPGTRLTVL.